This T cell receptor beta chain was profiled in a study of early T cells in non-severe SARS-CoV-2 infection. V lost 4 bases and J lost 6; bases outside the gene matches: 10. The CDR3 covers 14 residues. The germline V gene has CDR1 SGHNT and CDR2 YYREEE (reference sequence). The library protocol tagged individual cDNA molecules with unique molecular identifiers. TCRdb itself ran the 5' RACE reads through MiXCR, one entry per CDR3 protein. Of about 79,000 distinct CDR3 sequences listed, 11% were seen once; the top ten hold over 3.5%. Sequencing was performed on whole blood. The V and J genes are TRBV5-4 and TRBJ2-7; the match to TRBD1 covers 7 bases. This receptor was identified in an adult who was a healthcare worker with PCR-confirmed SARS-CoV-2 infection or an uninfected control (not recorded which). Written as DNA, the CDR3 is TGTGCCAGCAGCCTCCGACAGGGACCGGGCGAGCAGTACTTC. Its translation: CASSLRQGPGEQYF.